These T cell receptor beta chains were read from a single sample in a study of T cells in Graves' hyperthyroidism and ophthalmopathy. Using its own MiXCR run on the multiplex PCR reads, TCRdb lists one record per CDR3 protein. Found here are a few hundred thousand distinct CDR3 sequences, about 15% of them singletons; the top ten hold approximately 29%. Material for sequencing was blood. The receptor source for this set is a woman aged 25 to 39 with Graves' hyperthyroidism. The CDR3 runs from the conserved cysteine through the conserved F or W. D genes are given only for firm matches. Size tells how often a clone was seen (once, few, many) or the class of an expanded clone, and some rows leave it out.

v_gene: TRBV11-3
j_gene: TRBJ1-2
abundance: NA
d_gene: TRBD1
CDR3nt: TGTGCCAGCAGCTTGACAGGGGCGCGAGGCTACACCTTC
CDR3aa: CASSLTGARGYTF

v_gene: TRBV19
j_gene: TRBJ2-5
abundance: NA
d_gene: NA
CDR3nt: TGTGCCAGTAGTGCCACTAGACAAGAGACCCAGTACTTC
CDR3aa: CASSATRQETQYF

v_gene: TRBV6-5
j_gene: TRBJ2-1
abundance: many
d_gene: TRBD1
CDR3nt: TGTGCCAGCAGTTACTACCCGGGGCAGGGGGCAAACAATGAGCAGTTCTTC
CDR3aa: CASSYYPGQGANNEQFF

v_gene: TRBV7-9
j_gene: TRBJ2-2
abundance: few
d_gene: NA
CDR3nt: TGTGCCAGCAGCTTAGGTCTCCCGAACACCGGGGAGCTGTTTTTT
CDR3aa: CASSLGLPNTGELFF

v_gene: TRBV7-7
j_gene: TRBJ2-5
abundance: few
d_gene: TRBD1
CDR3nt: TGTGCTAGCAGCCTTGGGACAGGGTGGGGGGAGACCCAGTACTTC
CDR3aa: CASSLGTGWGETQYF

v_gene: TRBV20-1
j_gene: TRBJ1-1
abundance: few
d_gene: NA
CDR3nt: TGCAGTGCTAGAGGAACACAGGGTTTCATGAACACTGAAGCTTTCTTT
CDR3aa: CSARGTQGFMNTEAFF

v_gene: TRBV20-1
j_gene: TRBJ2-1
abundance: NA
d_gene: NA
CDR3nt: TGCAGTGCTAGACCCGGACTGGCGAGCTCCTACAATGAGCAGTTCTTC
CDR3aa: CSARPGLASSYNEQFF

v_gene: TRBV7-9
j_gene: TRBJ2-1
abundance: many
d_gene: TRBD2
CDR3nt: TGTGCCAGCAGCCAGCTAGCGGGGGAGCAGTTCTTC
CDR3aa: CASSQLAGEQFF

v_gene: TRBV18
j_gene: TRBJ2-3
abundance: few
d_gene: TRBD2
CDR3nt: TGTGCCAGCTCGGTGGGACTAGGTAGCACAGATACGCAGTATTTT
CDR3aa: CASSVGLGSTDTQYF

v_gene: TRBV24-1
j_gene: TRBJ2-5
abundance: NA
d_gene: TRBD1
CDR3nt: TGTGCCACCAGTACCAATGACAGGGCCCTGAGGGAGACCCAGTACTTC
CDR3aa: CATSTNDRALRETQYF

v_gene: TRBV20-1
j_gene: TRBJ2-5
abundance: many
d_gene: NA
CDR3nt: TGCAGTGTCATCCAGGGGACCCAAGAGACCCAGTACTTC
CDR3aa: CSVIQGTQETQYF

v_gene: TRBV3-1
j_gene: TRBJ2-7
abundance: many
d_gene: NA
CDR3nt: TGTGCCAGCAGGCCCACTATGAGCTCCTACGAGCAGTACTTC
CDR3aa: CASRPTMSSYEQYF

v_gene: TRBV12-3/TRBV12-4
j_gene: TRBJ2-1
abundance: many
d_gene: TRBD2
CDR3nt: TGTGCCAGCAGCCCAAGGGCCGGGACTAGCGGGAAGGGTGAGCAGTTCTTC
CDR3aa: CASSPRAGTSGKGEQFF

v_gene: TRBV6-1
j_gene: TRBJ2-5
abundance: NA
d_gene: TRBD2
CDR3nt: TGTGCCAGCGGGCGAGGGACTAGCGGGAGGGAGACCCAGTACTTC
CDR3aa: CASGRGTSGRETQYF

v_gene: TRBV6-2/TRBV6-3
j_gene: TRBJ2-1
abundance: many
d_gene: NA
CDR3nt: TGTGCCAGCAGATTGGACGGGTCCCTTTACAATGAGCAGTTCTTC
CDR3aa: CASRLDGSLYNEQFF

v_gene: TRBV5-1
j_gene: TRBJ2-7
abundance: few
d_gene: TRBD2
CDR3nt: TGCGCCAGCAGCTTGGGGGCGACTAGCCTAACCTACGAGCAGTACTTC
CDR3aa: CASSLGATSLTYEQYF

v_gene: TRBV20-1
j_gene: TRBJ2-7
abundance: few
d_gene: NA
CDR3nt: TGCAGTGCTAGAGGGCCAAGCGGTGTCTACGAGCAGTACTTC
CDR3aa: CSARGPSGVYEQYF

v_gene: TRBV24-1
j_gene: TRBJ2-5
abundance: many
d_gene: NA
CDR3nt: TGTGCCACCAGTGATTCGCTCAGGGAGACCCAGTACTTC
CDR3aa: CATSDSLRETQYF

v_gene: TRBV12-3/TRBV12-4
j_gene: TRBJ1-6
abundance: many
d_gene: NA
CDR3nt: TGTGCCAGCAGTTTCGCCAGGGTTCAGAATTCACCCCTCCACTTT
CDR3aa: CASSFARVQNSPLHF

v_gene: TRBV2
j_gene: TRBJ2-5
abundance: many
d_gene: TRBD2
CDR3nt: TGTGCCAGCAGTGTTTGGCTAGCGGGGATAGAGACCCAGTACTTC
CDR3aa: CASSVWLAGIETQYF

v_gene: TRBV20-1
j_gene: TRBJ1-6
abundance: NA
d_gene: NA
CDR3nt: TGCAGTGCTCCTGACGGTGGCCGCGGACGAAATTCACCCCTCCACTTT
CDR3aa: CSAPDGGRGRNSPLHF

v_gene: TRBV7-9
j_gene: TRBJ1-2
abundance: few
d_gene: TRBD1
CDR3nt: TGTGCCAGCAGCGGCCGACAGGGGGCAGATGGCTACACCTTC
CDR3aa: CASSGRQGADGYTF

v_gene: TRBV18
j_gene: TRBJ2-2
abundance: many
d_gene: NA
CDR3nt: TGTGCCAGCTCACTCGCCAGGGCCTCGAACACCGGGGAGCTGTTTTTT
CDR3aa: CASSLARASNTGELFF

v_gene: TRBV10-3
j_gene: TRBJ2-3
abundance: few
d_gene: NA
CDR3nt: TGTGCCACAGGGCCAAGGGAAACAGATACGCAGTATTTT
CDR3aa: CATGPRETDTQYF

v_gene: TRBV18
j_gene: TRBJ2-7
abundance: many
d_gene: TRBD1
CDR3nt: TGTGCCAGCTCACCAACGGGACAGGGAGCCTACGAGCAGTACTTC
CDR3aa: CASSPTGQGAYEQYF

v_gene: TRBV5-1
j_gene: TRBJ2-7
abundance: few
d_gene: TRBD1
CDR3nt: TGCGCCAGCAGCCCGGGCGACAGGGGGCCCCGAGCGGATGTGTACGAGCAGTACTTC
CDR3aa: CASSPGDRGPRADVYEQYF

v_gene: TRBV15
j_gene: TRBJ1-2
abundance: few
d_gene: NA
CDR3nt: TGTGCCACCAGAATCACCGGCACCGGGGAGGGTGGGGCCAACTATGGCTACACCTTC
CDR3aa: CATRITGTGEGGANYGYTF

v_gene: TRBV28
j_gene: TRBJ1-4
abundance: NA
d_gene: NA
CDR3nt: TGTGCCAGCAGTTTACGGGGGAGTGAAAAACTGTTTTTT
CDR3aa: CASSLRGSEKLFF

v_gene: TRBV7-9
j_gene: TRBJ1-4
abundance: NA
d_gene: NA
CDR3nt: TGTGCCAGCAGCTCCACCCGGGAGGATAGGGGTGAAAAACTGTTTTTT
CDR3aa: CASSSTREDRGEKLFF

v_gene: TRBV7-2
j_gene: TRBJ1-2
abundance: NA
d_gene: NA
CDR3nt: TGTGCCAGCAGCCTTCCCCGAGGTGCCTATGGCTACACCTTC
CDR3aa: CASSLPRGAYGYTF

v_gene: TRBV12-3/TRBV12-4
j_gene: TRBJ2-7
abundance: many
d_gene: NA
CDR3nt: TGTGCCAGCAGTGTTAGCAGCTACGAGCAGTACTTC
CDR3aa: CASSVSSYEQYF

v_gene: TRBV20-1
j_gene: TRBJ2-2
abundance: many
d_gene: NA
CDR3nt: TGCAGTGCTAGAGGGACTCAGAACACCGGGGAGCTGTTTTTT
CDR3aa: CSARGTQNTGELFF

v_gene: TRBV4-1
j_gene: TRBJ2-7
abundance: NA
d_gene: NA
CDR3nt: TGCGCCAGCAGCCAAGCCAGATACAATGAGCAGTACTTC
CDR3aa: CASSQARYNEQYF

v_gene: TRBV7-3
j_gene: TRBJ2-2
abundance: many
d_gene: NA
CDR3nt: TGTGCCAGCAGCTTAGTGCCCGGGACCGCCAACACCGGGGAGCTGTTTTTT
CDR3aa: CASSLVPGTANTGELFF

v_gene: TRBV5-1
j_gene: TRBJ2-3
abundance: NA
d_gene: TRBD2
CDR3nt: TGCGCCAGCAGCTTGGTACTAGCGGGAGTAGATACGCAGTATTTT
CDR3aa: CASSLVLAGVDTQYF

v_gene: TRBV25-1
j_gene: TRBJ2-2
abundance: few
d_gene: NA
CDR3nt: TGTGCCAGTTGTCGACCGGGGACCGGGGAGCTGTTTTTT
CDR3aa: CASCRPGTGELFF

v_gene: TRBV20-1
j_gene: TRBJ1-1
abundance: many
d_gene: NA
CDR3nt: TGCAGTGCTAGAGATGGAAGCGCCATGAACACTGAAGCTTTCTTT
CDR3aa: CSARDGSAMNTEAFF

v_gene: TRBV7-3
j_gene: TRBJ2-2
abundance: few
d_gene: TRBD2
CDR3nt: TGTGCCAGCAGCTCGCTCCCCACCGGGACTAGTAACACCGGGGAGCTGTTTTTT
CDR3aa: CASSSLPTGTSNTGELFF

v_gene: TRBV28
j_gene: TRBJ2-1
abundance: many
d_gene: NA
CDR3nt: TGTGCCAGCAGTTCACCCGCAGGGGTAGGCTACAATGAGCAGTTCTTC
CDR3aa: CASSSPAGVGYNEQFF

v_gene: TRBV18
j_gene: TRBJ2-6
abundance: few
d_gene: NA
CDR3nt: TGTGCCAGCTCACCTACCCCCTCTGGGGCCAACGTCCTGACTTTC
CDR3aa: CASSPTPSGANVLTF

v_gene: TRBV29-1
j_gene: TRBJ1-4
abundance: NA
d_gene: NA
CDR3nt: TGCAGCGGGCGCGAGGGGGGGACCCATGAAAAACTGTTTTTT
CDR3aa: CSGREGGTHEKLFF

v_gene: TRBV29-1
j_gene: TRBJ2-1
abundance: many
d_gene: TRBD2
CDR3nt: TGCAGCGTTGAAGGCCCCCGAGGTAGCGGGAGGGCCTACAATGAGCAGTTCTTC
CDR3aa: CSVEGPRGSGRAYNEQFF

v_gene: TRBV6-1
j_gene: TRBJ1-2
abundance: NA
d_gene: TRBD1
CDR3nt: TGTGCCAGCAAATCCAGGGGGAACTATGGCTACACCTTC
CDR3aa: CASKSRGNYGYTF

v_gene: TRBV10-3
j_gene: TRBJ2-7
abundance: many
d_gene: TRBD2
CDR3nt: TGTGCCATCAGGGCCGGGACTAGCGGCTACGAGCAGTACTTC
CDR3aa: CAIRAGTSGYEQYF

v_gene: TRBV4-2
j_gene: TRBJ2-3
abundance: few
d_gene: NA
CDR3nt: TGTGCCAGCAGCCAAGTCTCGGGAGACACAGATACGCAGTATTTT
CDR3aa: CASSQVSGDTDTQYF

v_gene: TRBV7-3
j_gene: TRBJ2-7
abundance: NA
d_gene: TRBD2
CDR3nt: TGTGCCAGCAGCCCGACTAGCGGGAGTTGGGTTGGCTACGAGCAGTACTTC
CDR3aa: CASSPTSGSWVGYEQYF

v_gene: TRBV18
j_gene: TRBJ2-2
abundance: many
d_gene: NA
CDR3nt: TGTGCCAGCTCACCAGCATCCAGGACAGCTAACACCGGGGAGCTGTTTTTT
CDR3aa: CASSPASRTANTGELFF

v_gene: TRBV18
j_gene: TRBJ1-1
abundance: NA
d_gene: TRBD1
CDR3nt: TGTGCCAGCTCACCACTGCAGGGGGCCGACACTGAAGCTTTCTTT
CDR3aa: CASSPLQGADTEAFF

v_gene: TRBV5-8
j_gene: TRBJ2-6
abundance: few
d_gene: NA
CDR3nt: TGTGCCAGCAGCCCCGCCAACGTCCTGACTTTC
CDR3aa: CASSPANVLTF

v_gene: TRBV10-1
j_gene: TRBJ2-1
abundance: many
d_gene: NA
CDR3nt: TGCGCCAGCAGCTCAGGGTTGGCCTACAATGAGCAGTTCTTC
CDR3aa: CASSSGLAYNEQFF

v_gene: TRBV7-7
j_gene: TRBJ2-1
abundance: NA
d_gene: TRBD2
CDR3nt: TGTGCCAGCAGCCACGTTAGCGGGAGCTCCTACAATGAGCAGTTCTTC
CDR3aa: CASSHVSGSSYNEQFF

v_gene: TRBV2
j_gene: TRBJ1-2
abundance: many
d_gene: TRBD1
CDR3nt: TGTGCCAGCAGGACCGGGACAGGGAACTATGGCTACACCTTC
CDR3aa: CASRTGTGNYGYTF

v_gene: TRBV3-1
j_gene: TRBJ2-5
abundance: many
d_gene: TRBD1
CDR3nt: TGTGCCAGCAGCCTAAGACAGGGTTCTGGAGAGACCCAGTACTTC
CDR3aa: CASSLRQGSGETQYF

v_gene: TRBV18
j_gene: TRBJ2-5
abundance: NA
d_gene: TRBD1
CDR3nt: TGTGCCAGCTCTCGGGACAGGGGGACGGAGACCCAGTACTTC
CDR3aa: CASSRDRGTETQYF

v_gene: TRBV11-2
j_gene: TRBJ2-3
abundance: few
d_gene: TRBD1
CDR3nt: TGTGCCAGCAGCTTACAGGGGGCTAAAGATACGCAGTATTTT
CDR3aa: CASSLQGAKDTQYF

v_gene: TRBV5-1
j_gene: TRBJ2-7
abundance: many
d_gene: NA
CDR3nt: TGCGCCAGCAGCTTAGCGGAGACCTACGAGCAGTACTTC
CDR3aa: CASSLAETYEQYF

v_gene: TRBV2
j_gene: TRBJ1-4
abundance: many
d_gene: TRBD1
CDR3nt: TGTGCCAGCAAAGGGACAGTATCAGGTGAAAAACTGTTTTTT
CDR3aa: CASKGTVSGEKLFF

v_gene: TRBV12-3/TRBV12-4
j_gene: TRBJ1-6
abundance: few
d_gene: TRBD1
CDR3nt: TGTGCCAGCAGGATGACAGGGGGAAGTTCACCCCTCCACTTT
CDR3aa: CASRMTGGSSPLHF

v_gene: TRBV11-2
j_gene: TRBJ1-3
abundance: NA
d_gene: NA
CDR3nt: TGTGCCAGCAGCGGCCGGGACACTGGAAACACCATATATTTT
CDR3aa: CASSGRDTGNTIYF

v_gene: TRBV18
j_gene: TRBJ1-1
abundance: many
d_gene: NA
CDR3nt: TGTGCCAGCTCAACCGGCGGGGGGAACACTGAAGCTTTCTTT
CDR3aa: CASSTGGGNTEAFF